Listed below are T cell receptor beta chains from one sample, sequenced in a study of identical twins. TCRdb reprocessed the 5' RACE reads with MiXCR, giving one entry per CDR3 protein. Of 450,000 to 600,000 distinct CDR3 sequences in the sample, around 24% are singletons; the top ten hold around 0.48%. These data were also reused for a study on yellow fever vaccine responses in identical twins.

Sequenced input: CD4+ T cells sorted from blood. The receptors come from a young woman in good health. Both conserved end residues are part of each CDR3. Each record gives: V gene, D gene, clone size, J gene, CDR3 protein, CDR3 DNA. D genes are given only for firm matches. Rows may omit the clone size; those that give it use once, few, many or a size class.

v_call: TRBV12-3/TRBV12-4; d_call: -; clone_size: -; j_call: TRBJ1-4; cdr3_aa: CASSTLGGDEKLFF; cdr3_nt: TGTGCCAGCAGTACACTGGGGGGTGACGAAAAACTGTTTTTT
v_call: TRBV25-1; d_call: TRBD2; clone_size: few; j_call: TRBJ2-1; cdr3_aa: CASGLAGGNEQFF; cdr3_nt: TGTGCCAGTGGTCTAGCGGGGGGGAATGAGCAGTTCTTC
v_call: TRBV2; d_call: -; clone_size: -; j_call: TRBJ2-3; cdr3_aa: CASSGELKAADTQYF; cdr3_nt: TGTGCCAGCAGTGGGGAGTTGAAAGCGGCAGATACGCAGTATTTT
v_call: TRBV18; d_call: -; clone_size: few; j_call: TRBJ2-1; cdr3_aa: CASSPLTKDEQFF; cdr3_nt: TGTGCCAGCTCACCACTAACAAAGGATGAGCAGTTCTTC
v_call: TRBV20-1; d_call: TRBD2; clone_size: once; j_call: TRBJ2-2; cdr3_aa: CSASRLADTGELFF; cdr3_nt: TGCAGTGCTAGTCGTCTAGCGGACACCGGGGAGCTGTTTTTT
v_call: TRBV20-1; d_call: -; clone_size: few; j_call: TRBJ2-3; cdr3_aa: CSARDWREVSDTQYF; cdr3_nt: TGCAGTGCTAGAGATTGGAGGGAGGTCTCGGATACGCAGTATTTT
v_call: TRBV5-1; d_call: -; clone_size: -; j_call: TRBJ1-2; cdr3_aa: CASSLFSRTVNYGYTF; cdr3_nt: TGCGCCAGCAGCTTGTTTTCTAGGACCGTTAACTATGGCTACACCTTC
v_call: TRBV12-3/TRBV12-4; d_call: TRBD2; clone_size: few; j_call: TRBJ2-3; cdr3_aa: CASSPGLAGGGTDTQYF; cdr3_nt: TGTGCCAGCAGTCCGGGACTAGCGGGAGGGGGTACAGATACGCAGTATTTT
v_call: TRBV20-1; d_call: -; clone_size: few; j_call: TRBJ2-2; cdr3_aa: CSASPGIRNTGELFF; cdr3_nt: TGCAGTGCCTCGCCCGGGATCCGGAACACCGGGGAGCTGTTTTTT
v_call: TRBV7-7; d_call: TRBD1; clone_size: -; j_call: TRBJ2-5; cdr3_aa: CASSLVGTGGHETQYF; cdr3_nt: TGTGCCAGCAGCTTAGTTGGGACAGGGGGCCATGAGACCCAGTACTTC
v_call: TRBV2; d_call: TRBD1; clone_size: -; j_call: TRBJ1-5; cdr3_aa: CASSEAGTDVFSNQPQHF; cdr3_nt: TGTGCCAGCAGTGAAGCGGGGACAGATGTATTTAGCAATCAGCCCCAGCATTTT
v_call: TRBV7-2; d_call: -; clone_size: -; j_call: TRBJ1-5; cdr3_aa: CASSLGRGHNQPQHF; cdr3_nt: TGTGCCAGCAGCTTAGGCAGGGGCCACAATCAGCCCCAGCATTTT
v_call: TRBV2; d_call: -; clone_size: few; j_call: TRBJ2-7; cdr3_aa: CAGRNHYEQYF; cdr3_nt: TGTGCTGGACGGAACCACTACGAGCAGTACTTC
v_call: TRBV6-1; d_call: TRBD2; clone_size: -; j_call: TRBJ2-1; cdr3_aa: CASSRQGLAGVSHEQFF; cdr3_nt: TGTGCCAGCAGCCGACAAGGACTAGCGGGGGTATCCCATGAGCAGTTCTTC
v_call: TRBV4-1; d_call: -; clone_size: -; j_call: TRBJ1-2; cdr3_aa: CASSPGGAVRTYGYTF; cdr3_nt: TGCGCCAGCAGCCCCGGCGGGGCAGTTAGAACCTATGGCTACACCTTC
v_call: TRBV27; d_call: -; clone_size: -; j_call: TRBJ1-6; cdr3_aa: CASSFRAWTRPGISPLHF; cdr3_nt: TGTGCCAGCAGTTTCCGCGCCTGGACACGGCCGGGGATTTCACCCCTCCACTTT
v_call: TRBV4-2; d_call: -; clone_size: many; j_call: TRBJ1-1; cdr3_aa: CASSPEGGTEAFF; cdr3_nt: TGTGCCAGCAGCCCAGAAGGTGGTACTGAAGCTTTCTTT
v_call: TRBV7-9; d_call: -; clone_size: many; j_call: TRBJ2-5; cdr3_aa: CASSSGETQYF; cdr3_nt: TGTGCCAGCAGCTCCGGGGAGACCCAGTACTTC
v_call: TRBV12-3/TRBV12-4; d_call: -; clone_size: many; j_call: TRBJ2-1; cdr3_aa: CASSPRGVSYNEQFF; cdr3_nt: TGTGCCAGCAGTCCCCGAGGCGTCTCCTACAATGAGCAGTTCTTC
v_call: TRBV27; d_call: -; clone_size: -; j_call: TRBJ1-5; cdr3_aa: CASSLRSGLAGADTQHF; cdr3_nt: TGTGCCAGCAGCCTAAGGTCGGGACTAGCGGGAGCAGATACGCAGCATTTT
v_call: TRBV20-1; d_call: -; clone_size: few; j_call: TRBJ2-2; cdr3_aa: CSAPQVSTGELFF; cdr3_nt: TGCAGTGCCCCACAGGTTTCCACCGGGGAGCTGTTTTTT
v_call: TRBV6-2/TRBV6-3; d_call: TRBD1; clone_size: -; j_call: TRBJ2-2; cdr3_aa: CASKGQLNTGELFF; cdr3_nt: TGTGCCAGCAAGGGACAGCTTAACACCGGGGAGCTGTTTTTT
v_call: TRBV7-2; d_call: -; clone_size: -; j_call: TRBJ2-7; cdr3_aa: CASSLTSTYEQYF; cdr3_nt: TGTGCCAGCAGCCTTACAAGCACCTACGAGCAGTACTTC
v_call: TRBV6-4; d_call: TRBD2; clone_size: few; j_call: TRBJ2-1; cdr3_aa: CASSDRTSGYNEQFF; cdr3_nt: TGTGCCAGCAGTGACCGGACTAGCGGTTACAATGAGCAGTTCTTC
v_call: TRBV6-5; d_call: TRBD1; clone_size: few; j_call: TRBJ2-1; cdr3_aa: CASSYSGQQYNEQFF; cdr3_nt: TGTGCCAGCAGTTACTCGGGACAGCAATACAATGAGCAGTTCTTC
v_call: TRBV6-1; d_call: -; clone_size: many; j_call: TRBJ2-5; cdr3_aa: CASTLGNQETQYF; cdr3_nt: TGTGCCAGCACCTTGGGCAATCAAGAGACCCAGTACTTC
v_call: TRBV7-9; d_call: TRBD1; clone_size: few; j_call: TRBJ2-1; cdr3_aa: CASSLADRGYNEQFF; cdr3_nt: TGTGCCAGCAGCTTAGCGGACAGGGGCTACAATGAGCAGTTCTTC
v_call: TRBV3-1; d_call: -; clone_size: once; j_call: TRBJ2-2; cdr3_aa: CASSQDGQIHGELFF; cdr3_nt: TGTGCCAGCAGCCAAGACGGACAGATACACGGGGAGCTGTTTTTT
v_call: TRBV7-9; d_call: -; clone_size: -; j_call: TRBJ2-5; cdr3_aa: CASTTTGVSETQYF; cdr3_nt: TGTGCCAGCACCACAACCGGGGTTTCGGAGACCCAGTACTTC
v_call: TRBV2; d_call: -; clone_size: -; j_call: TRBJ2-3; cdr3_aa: CASIELLSSTDTQYF; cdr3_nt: TGTGCCAGCATTGAACTACTTTCTAGCACAGATACGCAGTATTTT
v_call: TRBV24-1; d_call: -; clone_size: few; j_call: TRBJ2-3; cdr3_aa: CATSDTRGTDTQYF; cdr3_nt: TGTGCCACCAGTGATACCCGAGGCACAGATACGCAGTATTTT
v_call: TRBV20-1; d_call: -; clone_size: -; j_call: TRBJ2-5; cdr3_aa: CSAPQGQIETQYF; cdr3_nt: TGCAGTGCTCCTCAGGGGCAAATAGAGACCCAGTACTTC
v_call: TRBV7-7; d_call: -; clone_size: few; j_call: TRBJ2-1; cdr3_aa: CASSLSYSDNEQFF; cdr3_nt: TGTGCCAGCAGCTTAAGCTATTCGGACAATGAGCAGTTCTTC
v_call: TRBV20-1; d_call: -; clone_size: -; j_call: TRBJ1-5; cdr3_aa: CSAQGGMEPQHF; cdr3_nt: TGCAGTGCCCAGGGAGGGATGGAACCCCAGCATTTT
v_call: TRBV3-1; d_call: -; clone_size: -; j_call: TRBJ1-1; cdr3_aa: CASSPGNTEAFF; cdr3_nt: TGTGCCAGCAGCCCCGGGAACACTGAAGCTTTCTTT
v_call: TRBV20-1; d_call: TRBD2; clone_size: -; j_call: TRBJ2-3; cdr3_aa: CSAGGLTSSTDTQYF; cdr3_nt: TGCAGTGCCGGGGGACTAACCAGTAGCACAGATACGCAGTATTTT
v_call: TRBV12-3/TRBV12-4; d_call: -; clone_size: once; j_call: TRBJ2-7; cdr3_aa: CASSPDAGNGYEQYF; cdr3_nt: TGTGCCAGCAGCCCGGACGCAGGGAATGGTTACGAGCAGTACTTC
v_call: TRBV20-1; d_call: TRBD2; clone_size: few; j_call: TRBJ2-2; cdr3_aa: CSARLSGEYNTGELFF; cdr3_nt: TGCAGTGCTAGACTTAGCGGGGAGTATAACACCGGGGAGCTGTTTTTT
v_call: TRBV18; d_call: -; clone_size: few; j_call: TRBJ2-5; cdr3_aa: CASSPRDQETQYF; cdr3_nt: TGTGCCAGCAGCCCCCGGGACCAAGAGACCCAGTACTTC
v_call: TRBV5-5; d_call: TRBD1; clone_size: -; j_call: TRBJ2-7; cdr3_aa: CASSQDRVSHEQYF; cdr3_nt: TGTGCCAGCAGCCAGGACAGGGTAAGCCACGAGCAGTACTTC
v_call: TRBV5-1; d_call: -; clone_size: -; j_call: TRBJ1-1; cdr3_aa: CASSLDSGLEAFF; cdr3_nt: TGCGCCAGCAGCTTGGATTCTGGGCTTGAAGCTTTCTTT
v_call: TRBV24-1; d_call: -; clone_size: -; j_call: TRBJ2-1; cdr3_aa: CATSDLPVNEQFF; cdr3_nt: TGTGCCACCAGTGATTTGCCGGTCAATGAGCAGTTCTTC
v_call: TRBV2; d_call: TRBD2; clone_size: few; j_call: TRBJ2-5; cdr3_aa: CASSGLARETQYF; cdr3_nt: TGTGCCAGCAGTGGACTAGCGCGAGAGACCCAGTACTTC
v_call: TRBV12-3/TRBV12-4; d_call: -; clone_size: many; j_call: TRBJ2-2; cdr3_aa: CASSLAIGAGELFF; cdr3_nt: TGTGCCAGCAGTTTAGCAATCGGGGCCGGGGAGCTGTTTTTT
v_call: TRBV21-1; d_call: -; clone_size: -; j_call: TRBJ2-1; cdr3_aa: CASSKDFSGSAHEQFF; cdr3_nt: TGTGCCAGCAGCAAAGATTTTAGCGGGAGTGCTCATGAGCAGTTCTTC
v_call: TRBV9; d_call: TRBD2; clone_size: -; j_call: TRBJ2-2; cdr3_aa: CASSPEEGGPGGELFF; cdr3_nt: TGTGCCAGCAGCCCTGAGGAGGGAGGGCCAGGCGGGGAGCTGTTTTTT
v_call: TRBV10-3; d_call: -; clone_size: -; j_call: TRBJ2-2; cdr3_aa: CAISETAVGTGELFF; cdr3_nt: TGTGCCATCAGTGAGACTGCCGTGGGCACCGGGGAGCTGTTTTTT
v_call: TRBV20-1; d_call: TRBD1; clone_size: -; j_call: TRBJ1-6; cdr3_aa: CSARVQGLMYNSPLHF; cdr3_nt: TGCAGTGCTAGAGTACAGGGGCTGATGTATAATTCACCCCTCCACTTT
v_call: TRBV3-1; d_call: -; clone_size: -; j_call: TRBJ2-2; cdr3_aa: CASSQGAVNGELFF; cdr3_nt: TGTGCCAGCAGCCAAGGCGCGGTCAACGGGGAGCTGTTTTTT
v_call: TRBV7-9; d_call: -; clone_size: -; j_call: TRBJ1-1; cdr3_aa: CASSSFAGNPTEAFF; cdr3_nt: TGTGCCAGCAGCTCCTTCGCGGGGAACCCCACTGAAGCTTTCTTT
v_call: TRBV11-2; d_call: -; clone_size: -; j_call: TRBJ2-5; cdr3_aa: CASSLEGLETQYF; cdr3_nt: TGTGCCAGCAGCTTGGAGGGGCTGGAGACCCAGTACTTC
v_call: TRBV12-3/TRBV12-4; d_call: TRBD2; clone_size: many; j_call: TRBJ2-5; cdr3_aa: CASSFWQPGLAEGGQETQYF; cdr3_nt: TGTGCCAGCAGTTTTTGGCAACCGGGACTAGCGGAGGGGGGCCAAGAGACCCAGTACTTC
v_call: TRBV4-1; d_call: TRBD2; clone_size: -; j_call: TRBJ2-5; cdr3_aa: CASSPSGLAGGETQYF; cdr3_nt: TGCGCCAGCAGCCCCTCGGGACTAGCGGGTGGAGAGACCCAGTACTTC
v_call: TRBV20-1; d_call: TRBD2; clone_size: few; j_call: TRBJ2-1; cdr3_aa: CSAYLAGLGKNEQFF; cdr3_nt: TGCAGTGCGTATCTAGCGGGGCTGGGAAAGAATGAGCAGTTCTTC
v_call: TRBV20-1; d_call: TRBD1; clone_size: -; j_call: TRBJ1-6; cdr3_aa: CSAPRDRGFTLHF; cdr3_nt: TGCAGTGCGCCCCGGGACAGGGGATTTACCCTCCACTTT
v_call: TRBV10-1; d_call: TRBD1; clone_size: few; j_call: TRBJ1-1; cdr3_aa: CASSVDRANTEAFF; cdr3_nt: TGCGCCAGCAGTGTGGACAGGGCCAACACTGAAGCTTTCTTT